Detailed here is one T cell receptor (beta chain). The record originates from a study of blood T cell repertoires in COVID-19. Overall study context: Material from acute and convalescent COVID-19 was sourced from the United States, Italy and Spain. T cells, B-cell-depleted T cells, or PBMCs provided the cDNA or gDNA that served as material.

Methods used by the authors: Amplification with reference gene primers provided the estimates of nucleated cell counts. Sequenced by immunoSEQ multiplex PCR; TCRdb stores in-frame clones only, minus some. From that table come the V and J calls and clone size; the DNA was used to work out D and trimming. The sample yields tens of thousands of clones, roughly 90% seen once. This CDR3 is built from 13 residues. The V segment lost 6 bases and the J segment 6 bases; nucleotides outside the gene matches: 9. The V gene's germline CDR1 is SGHRS and CDR2 YFSETQ. The origin of this receptor is a human donor in a cohort sampled during active COVID-19. Sequences were obtained from peripheral blood. The chain carries TRBV5-1 and TRBJ2-7; TRBD1 aligns across 7 bases. CDR3 protein: CASNPTGQVEQYF. The CDR3 nucleotides are TGCGCCAGCAACCCGACAGGGCAGGTCGAGCAGTACTTC. Looking up the rest from reference TRBV5-1 and TRBJ2-7 gives the full variable domain: KAGVTQTPRYLIKTRGQQVTLSCSPISGHRSVSWYQQTPGQGLQFLFEYFSETQRNKGNFPGRFSGRQFSNSRSEMNVSTLELGDSALYLCASNPTGQVEQYFGPGTRLTVT.